This entry features one T cell receptor (beta chain) sequence. V gave up 4 bases and J gave up 0 bases, with 10 bases separating them. Looked up from germline, CDR1 is SEHNR and CDR2 is FQNEAQ (reference sequence). This CDR3 spans 15 amino acids. This specimen comes from a study of cytomegalovirus exposure and HLA in healthy donors. PCR primers comprised 60 Vbeta and 13 Jbeta primers. Profiled with immunoSEQ multiplex PCR; TCRdb holds only in-frame clones, not every one. The sample lists under 150,000 clones, less than 85% occurring once. V usage is TRBV7-9 and J usage is TRBJ1-5, with D maybe TRBD1 (5 bases). This TCR derives from a man in his forties in good health and CMV-seronegative. Sequenced sample: PBMCs. The CDR3 sequence: CASSSVRVSNQPQHF. The CDR3 DNA sequence: TGTGCCAGCAGCTCAGTCAGGGTTAGCAATCAGCCCCAGCATTTT.